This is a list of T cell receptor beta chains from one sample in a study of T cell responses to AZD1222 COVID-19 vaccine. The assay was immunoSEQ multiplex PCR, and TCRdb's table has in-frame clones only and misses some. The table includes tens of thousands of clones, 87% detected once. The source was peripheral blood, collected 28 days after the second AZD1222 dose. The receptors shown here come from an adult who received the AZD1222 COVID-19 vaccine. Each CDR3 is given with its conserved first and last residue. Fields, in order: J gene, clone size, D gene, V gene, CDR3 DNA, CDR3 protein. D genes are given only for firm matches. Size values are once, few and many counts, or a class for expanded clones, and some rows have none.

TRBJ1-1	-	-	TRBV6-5	TGTGCCAGCAGCAGCTTTGGAGAACCTGAAGCTTTCTTT	CASSSFGEPEAFF
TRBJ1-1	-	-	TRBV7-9	TGTGCCAGCAGCTTACTTGGTGGGGCAACTGAAGCTTTCTTT	CASSLLGGATEAFF
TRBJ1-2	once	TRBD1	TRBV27	TGTGCCAGCAGGGGGACAGGGGGGCGGTTCAACTATGGCTACACCTTC	CASRGTGGRFNYGYTF
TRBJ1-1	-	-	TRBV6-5	TGTGCCAGCAGTCACAGGGACACTGAAGCTTTCTTT	CASSHRDTEAFF
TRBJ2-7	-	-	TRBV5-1	TGCGCCAGCAGCTCACAAAGTTACGAGCAGTACTTC	CASSSQSYEQYF
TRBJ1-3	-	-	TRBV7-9	TGTGCCAGCAGCTCCTACCGGGGCCTCTCTGGAAACACCATATATTTT	CASSSYRGLSGNTIYF
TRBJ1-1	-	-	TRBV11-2	TGTGCCAGCAGCTTAAGGTCACGACAGAACACTGAAGCTTTCTTT	CASSLRSRQNTEAFF
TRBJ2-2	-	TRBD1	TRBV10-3	TGTGCCATCAGGGAACAGGGGGCAGTGGACACCGGGGAGCTGTTTTTT	CAIREQGAVDTGELFF
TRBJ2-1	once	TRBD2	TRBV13	TGTGCCAGCACCCGAGCGGGGACTTACAATGAGCAGTTCTTC	CASTRAGTYNEQFF
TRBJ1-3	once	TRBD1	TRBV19	TGTGCCAGTAGTAGACAGGGTCCTGGAAACACCATATATTTT	CASSRQGPGNTIYF
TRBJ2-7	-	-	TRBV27	TGTGCCAGCCGAGGGGCAGGGGCCTACGAGCAGTACTTC	CASRGAGAYEQYF
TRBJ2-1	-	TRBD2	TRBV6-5	TGTGCCAGCAGTTACTCGTTACTAGCGGGCCATGAGCAGTTCTTC	CASSYSLLAGHEQFF
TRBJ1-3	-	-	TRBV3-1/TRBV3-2	TGTGCCAGCAGCCAAGATTTGGGCAGTGGAAACACCATATATTTT	CASSQDLGSGNTIYF
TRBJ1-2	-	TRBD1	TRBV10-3	TGTGCCATCACTTCGACAGGGTCGGGCTATGGCTACACCTTC	CAITSTGSGYGYTF
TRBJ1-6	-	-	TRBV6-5	TGTGCCAGCGCCAAGGGGCAAAATAATTCACCCCTCCACTTT	CASAKGQNNSPLHF
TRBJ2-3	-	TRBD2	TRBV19	TGTGCCAGTAGTGACCCGGGGGGGCGTAGCACAGATACGCAGTATTTT	CASSDPGGRSTDTQYF
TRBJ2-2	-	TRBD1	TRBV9	TGTGCCAGCAGCCCCCGACAGGGAAACACCGGGGAGCTGTTTTTT	CASSPRQGNTGELFF
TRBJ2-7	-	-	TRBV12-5	TGTGCTAGTGGCCCAGGTGAGTACGAGCAGTACTTC	CASGPGEYEQYF
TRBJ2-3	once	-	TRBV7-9	TGTGCCAGCAGCTTAGAGGGACGGGTCACAGATACGCAGTATTTT	CASSLEGRVTDTQYF
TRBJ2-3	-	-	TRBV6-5	TGTGCCAGCAGTTACGTCGGGGGCCGAGATACGCAGTATTTT	CASSYVGGRDTQYF
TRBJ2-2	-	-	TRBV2	TGTGCCAGCGGGAGGGGGGACACCGGGGAGCTGTTTTTT	CASGRGDTGELFF
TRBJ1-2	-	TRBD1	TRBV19	TGTGCCAGTAGCAGGGGGGGCCAGGGCCATGGTGGCTACACCTTC	CASSRGGQGHGGYTF
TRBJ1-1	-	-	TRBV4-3	TGCGCCAGCAGCCATGGTGGCACTAACACTGAAGCTTTCTTT	CASSHGGTNTEAFF
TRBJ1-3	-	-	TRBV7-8	TGTGCCAGCAGCTTCCCGGGGCAGGGCCTTTCGGCTGGAAACACCATATATTTT	CASSFPGQGLSAGNTIYF
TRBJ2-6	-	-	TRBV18	TGTGCCAGCTCACCACCTATGGACAGCTCTGGGGCCAACGTCCTGACTTTC	CASSPPMDSSGANVLTF
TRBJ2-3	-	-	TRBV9	TGTGCCAGCAGCGTAGGGCTGGGGCCAAGCACAGATACGCAGTATTTT	CASSVGLGPSTDTQYF
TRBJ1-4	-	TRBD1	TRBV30	TGTGCCTGCAGGGGGATTGAAAAACTGTTTTTT	CACRGIEKLFF
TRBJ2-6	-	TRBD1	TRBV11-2	TGTGCCAGCAGCCACCGACAGGGGGCCTCCTCTGGGGCCAACGTCCTGACTTTC	CASSHRQGASSGANVLTF
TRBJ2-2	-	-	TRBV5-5	TGTGCCAGCAGCTACAGGAGGGCCGGGGAGCTGTTTTTT	CASSYRRAGELFF
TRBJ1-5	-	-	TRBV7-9	TGTGCCAGCAGCCTACAGGGCCGGGGGGATCAGCCCCAGCATTTT	CASSLQGRGDQPQHF
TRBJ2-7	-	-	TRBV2	TGTGCCAGCAGTGAAGGACTATACTCCTACGAGCAGTACTTC	CASSEGLYSYEQYF
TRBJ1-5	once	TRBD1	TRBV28	TGTGCCAGCAGTTTAACAGGGGTAAACAATCAGCCCCAGCATTTT	CASSLTGVNNQPQHF
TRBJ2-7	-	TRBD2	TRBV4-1	TGCGCCAGCAGCCAAGATTATACGGGGGGTAGCGAGCAGTACTTC	CASSQDYTGGSEQYF
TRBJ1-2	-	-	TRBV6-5	TGTGCCAGCACCAACATGGGGTATGGCTACACCTTC	CASTNMGYGYTF
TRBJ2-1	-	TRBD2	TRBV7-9	TGTGCCAGCCCGAAGGGGAGCGGGGGCCTTCGCTCCTACAATGAGCAGTTCTTC	CASPKGSGGLRSYNEQFF
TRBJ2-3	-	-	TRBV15	TGTGCCACCGGTGGTGGGAGACAAGACACAGATACGCAGTATTTT	CATGGGRQDTDTQYF
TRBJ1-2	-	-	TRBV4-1	TGCGCCAGCAGCCAAGATGGCGGCTATGGCTACACCTTC	CASSQDGGYGYTF
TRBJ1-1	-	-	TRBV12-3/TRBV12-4	TGTGCCAGCACTAAAGGAGGTTACACTGAAGCTTTCTTT	CASTKGGYTEAFF
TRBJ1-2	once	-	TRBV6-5	TGTGCCAGCAGCGTCGGGACGAACTATGGCTACACCTTC	CASSVGTNYGYTF
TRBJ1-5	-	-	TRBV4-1	TGCGCCAGCAGCAGCCCGACAGGTAATAGCAATCAGCCCCAGCATTTT	CASSSPTGNSNQPQHF
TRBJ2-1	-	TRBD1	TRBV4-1	TGCGCCAGCAGCCAAGACCCCCCGACCGGACAGGGGGCCGGTGAGCAGTTCTTC	CASSQDPPTGQGAGEQFF
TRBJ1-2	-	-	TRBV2	TGTGCCAGCAGAGACCAGACAGTGGTGGTGGTCGGCTACACCTTC	CASRDQTVVVVGYTF